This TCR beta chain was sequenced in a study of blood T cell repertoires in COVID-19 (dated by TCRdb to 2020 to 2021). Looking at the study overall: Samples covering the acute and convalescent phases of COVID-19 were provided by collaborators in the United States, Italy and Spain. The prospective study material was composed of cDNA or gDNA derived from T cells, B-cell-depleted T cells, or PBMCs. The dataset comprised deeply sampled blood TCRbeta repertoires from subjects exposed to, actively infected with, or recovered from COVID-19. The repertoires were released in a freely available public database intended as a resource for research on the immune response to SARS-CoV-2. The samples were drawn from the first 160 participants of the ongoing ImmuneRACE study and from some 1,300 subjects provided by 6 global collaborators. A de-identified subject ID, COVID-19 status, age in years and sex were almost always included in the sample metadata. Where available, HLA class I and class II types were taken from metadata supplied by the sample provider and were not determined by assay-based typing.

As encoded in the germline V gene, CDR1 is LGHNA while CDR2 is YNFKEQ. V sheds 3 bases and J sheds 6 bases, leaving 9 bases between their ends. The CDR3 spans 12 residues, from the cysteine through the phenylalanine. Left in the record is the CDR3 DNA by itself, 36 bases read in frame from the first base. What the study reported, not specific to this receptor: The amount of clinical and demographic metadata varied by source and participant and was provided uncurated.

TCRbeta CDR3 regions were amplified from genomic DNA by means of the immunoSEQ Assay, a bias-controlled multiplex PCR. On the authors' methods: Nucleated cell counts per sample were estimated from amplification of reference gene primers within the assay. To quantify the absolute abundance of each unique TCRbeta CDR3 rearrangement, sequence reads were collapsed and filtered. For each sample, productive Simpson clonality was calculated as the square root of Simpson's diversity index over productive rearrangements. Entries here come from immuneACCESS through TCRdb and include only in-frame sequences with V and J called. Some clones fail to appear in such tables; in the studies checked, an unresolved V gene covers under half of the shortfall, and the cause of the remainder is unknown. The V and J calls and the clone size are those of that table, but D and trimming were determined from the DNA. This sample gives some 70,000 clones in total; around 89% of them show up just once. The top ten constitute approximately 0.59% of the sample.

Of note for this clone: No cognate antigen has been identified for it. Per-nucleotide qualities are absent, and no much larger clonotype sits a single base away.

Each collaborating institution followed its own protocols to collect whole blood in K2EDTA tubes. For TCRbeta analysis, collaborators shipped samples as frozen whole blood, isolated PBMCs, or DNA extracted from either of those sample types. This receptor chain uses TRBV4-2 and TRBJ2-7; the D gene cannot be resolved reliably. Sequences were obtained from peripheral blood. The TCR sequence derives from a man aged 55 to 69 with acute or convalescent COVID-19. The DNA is TGTGCCAGCAGCCACCCGGAGTCCGAGCAGTACTTC. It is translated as CASSHPESEQYF.